This T cell receptor beta chain was captured by sequencing in a study of T cell responses to AZD1222 COVID-19 vaccine. The CDR3 extends over 17 amino acids. Germline trimming cut 3 bases from V and 1 base from J; bases unmatched to any gene: 8. Germline assignment: CDR1 LNHDA and CDR2 SQIVND (reference sequence). Broader study findings: Donors were chiefly white British, with a greater number of females, and clonal diversity was perhaps underestimated. The study reported that nearly half of spike-specific TCRs target unmutated variant regions. Without day 14 samples, only post-peak T cell repertoires were studied.

A note on this clone: Its antigen is currently unknown.

Data came from immunoSEQ multiplex PCR; TCRdb stores just in-frame clones and leaves some out. Of 95,000 to 100,000 clones in the sample, 85% to 90% are singletons; the top ten hold about 28%. The J gene is TRBJ1-2, the V gene TRBV19; TRBD1 matches at 10 bases. The starting material was peripheral blood, obtained on day 0 of AZD1222 vaccination. The receptor was isolated from an adult in good health. The CDR3 sequence: CASSIGDRGTLNYGYTF. The CDR3 nucleotides read TGTGCCAGTAGTATCGGGGACAGGGGAACCCTTAACTATGGCTACACCTTC.